This TCR beta chain is from a study of T cells in Graves' hyperthyroidism and ophthalmopathy. Germline V gene data show CDR1 as MNHEY and CDR2 as SVGEGT. Trimming left V 3 bases short and J 3 bases short, with 5 bases between. This CDR3 spans 12 amino acids. This clonotype was detected only a few times. Amplified TCR beta CDR3 regions derived from RNA transcripts. In the first-round RT-PCR of the TCR CDR3, the HTBI primer set was used. TCRdb re-called the multiplex PCR reads with MiXCR, one entry per CDR3 protein. This table holds about 640,000 distinct CDR3 sequences, around 21% found once. The V call is TRBV6-2 or TRBV6-3, the J call TRBJ1-1; D gene ambiguous. The sequence was collected from a man aged 30 to 39 with Graves' ophthalmopathy. The sequenced sample was blood. CDR3 DNA: TGTGCCAGCAGTTATTTGGACACTGAAGCTTTCTTT. It codes for CASSYLDTEAFF.